These T cell receptor beta chains were read from a single sample in a study of OX40 agonist ivuxolimab in advanced cancers. TCRdb's table, derived via immunoSEQ multiplex PCR, lists solely in-frame clones and lacks some. The sample comprises about 19,000 clones, about 80% of which are singletons, and roughly 3.8% rests with the top ten. The sample in question was CD4+ or CD8+ T cells sorted from blood, obtained in a trial of the OX40 agonist ivuxolimab. These receptor sequences come from an adult with an advanced solid tumor such as melanoma, head and neck, liver or kidney cancer. CDR3s leave out the opening cysteine and the closing phenylalanine or tryptophan.

>TRBV27
ASTRGQGATGANVLT
>TRBV7-9
ASSLLVYGANVLT
>TRBV14
ASSQDPRNRSSYNEQF
>TRBV4-3
ASSQAGTSSSYEQY
>TRBV7-3
ASSSGRGLEETQY
>TRBV4-1
ASSQQYRTSGSSYEQY
>TRBV6-5
ASSPLDKVYQPQH
>TRBV4-1
ASSQPRETYEQY
>TRBV27
ASSVGTLLNTGELF
>TRBV2
ASSDERLSYNEQF
>TRBV5-5
ASSLPSGWRETQY
>TRBV19
ASGGLLDTEAF
>TRBV5-1
ASSLSETSGSLETQY
>TRBV7-8
ASSPTEPWKVRGANVLT
>TRBV2
ASRGGSGANVLT
>TRBV28
ASSFPNPAPQH
>TRBV5-4
ASSFGQANSPLH
>TRBV19
ASLRGSNQPQH
>TRBV6-5
ASSYRGTSGHNEQF
>TRBV5-1
ASSATTAYQETQY
>TRBV5-5
ASSGGPRAETQY
>TRBV18
ASSPGTAYGYT
>TRBV5-1
ASSLESHEQY
>TRBV7-2
ASSLWVYGYT
>TRBV7-9
ASSPGLASTDTQY
>TRBV7-8
ASSLGSTTQETQY
>TRBV29-1
SVEGTSGRAGEQF
>TRBV7-2
ASRKTSGSLSMGTDTQY
>TRBV12-2
VRGGREQY
>TRBV30
AWSGGYNTEAF
>TRBV28
ASRGTVSNQPQH
>TRBV6-1
ASTATDTQY
>TRBV4-3
ASSQDRGGALH